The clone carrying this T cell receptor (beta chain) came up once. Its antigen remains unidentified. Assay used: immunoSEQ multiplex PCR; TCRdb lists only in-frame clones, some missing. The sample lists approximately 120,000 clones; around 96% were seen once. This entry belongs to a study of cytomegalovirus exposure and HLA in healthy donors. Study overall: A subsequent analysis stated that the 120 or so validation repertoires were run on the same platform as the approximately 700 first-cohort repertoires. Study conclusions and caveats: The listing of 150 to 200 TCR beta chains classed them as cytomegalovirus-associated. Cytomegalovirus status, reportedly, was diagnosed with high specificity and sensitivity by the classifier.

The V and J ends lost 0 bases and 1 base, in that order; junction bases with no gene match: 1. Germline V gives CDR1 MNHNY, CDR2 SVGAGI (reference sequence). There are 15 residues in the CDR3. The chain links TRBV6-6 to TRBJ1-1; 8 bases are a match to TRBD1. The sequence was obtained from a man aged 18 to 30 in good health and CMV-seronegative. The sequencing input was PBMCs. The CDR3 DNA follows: TGTGCCAGCAGTTACTCCGGGACAGGGAACACTGAAGCTTTCTTT. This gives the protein CASSYSGTGNTEAFF.